Following are 20 T cell receptor beta chains from one sample sequenced in a study of blood T cell repertoires in COVID-19. Data came from immunoSEQ multiplex PCR; TCRdb stores just in-frame clones and leaves some out. The data contain about 260,000 clones, roughly 86% of them singletons. The specimen sequenced was peripheral blood. The receptor source for this set is a human donor in a cohort sampled during active COVID-19.

The chain is built from TRBV28 and TRBJ2-7, with TRBD2 matching over 13 bases. Trimming at V came to 6 bases and at J to 7 bases, leaving 6 bases not matched to a gene. The CDR3 runs to 14 residues. Germline loops: CDR1 MDHEN, CDR2 SYDVKM. In DNA, the CDR3 is TGTGCCAGCAGCCCACTAGCGGGAGGGTATGAGCAGTACTTC. As protein: CASSPLAGGYEQYF.

The chain is built from TRBV9 and TRBJ2-3, with 9 bases identical to TRBD2. This CDR3 has 16 residues. Germline CDR1 SGDLS, CDR2 YYNGEE. V lost 3 bases and J lost 5; bases outside the gene matches: 10. The CDR3 sequence: CASSGQSGGKIDTQYF. The CDR3, as DNA: TGTGCCAGCAGCGGACAAAGCGGGGGGAAAATAGATACGCAGTATTTT. The whole variable domain, filled in from reference TRBV9 and TRBJ2-3, reads DSGVTQTPKHLITATGQRVTLRCSPRSGDLSVYWYQQSLDQGLQFLIQYYNGEERAKGNILERFSAQQFPDLHSELNLSSLELGDSALYFCASSGQSGGKIDTQYFGPGTRLTVL.

V usage is TRBV4-3 and J usage is TRBJ2-5, with 10 positions matching TRBD2. Germline assignment: CDR1 LGHNA and CDR2 YSLEER. Losses at the gene ends were 2 bases for V and 4 bases for J; bases not matched to a gene: 7. CDR3 length: 16 amino acids. The CDR3 nucleotides are TGCGCCAGCAGCCAAAAGCGCAGCGGGGGGGTAGAGACCCAGTACTTC. Protein product: CASSQKRSGGVETQYF.

The genes are TRBV9 and TRBJ2-5, with 7 bases identical to TRBD2. Germline CDR1 reads SGDLS; CDR2 reads YYNGEE. V lost 0 bases, J lost 1 base, and 15 bases stayed unmatched. CDR3 length equals 19 residues. The CDR3 here is CASSVAGGPWGGGQETQYF. In DNA form, the CDR3 reads TGTGCCAGCAGCGTAGCAGGTGGCCCTTGGGGCGGGGGCCAAGAGACCCAGTACTTC.

This clone was detected a few times. The chain joins TRBV7-2 to TRBJ1-1; D remains ambiguous. The CDR3 is made up of 14 amino acids. V lost 6 bases and J lost 0, with 11 bases in between. The germline CDR1 and CDR2 sequences are SGHTA and FQGNSA. The CDR3 DNA follows: TGTGCCAGCAGGACGGGGAAGATGAACACTGAAGCTTTCTTT. This gives the protein CASRTGKMNTEAFF.

The rearrangement uses TRBV7-3 and TRBJ2-5, with D possibly being TRBD1 (6 bases). The CDR3 has 15 residues. Trimming cost V 2 bases and J 2 bases, with 12 bases left between them. Germline CDR1 SGHTA, CDR2 FQGTGA. The CDR3: CASSLGGEGQETQYF. The CDR3 region has the DNA TGTGCCAGCAGCTTAGGGGGCGAGGGACAAGAGACCCAGTACTTC.

The sample holds a few counts of this clone. The chain is built from TRBV7-9 and TRBJ2-7; the D gene is possibly TRBD2 (5 bases). V was shortened by 1 base and J by 4 bases, with 8 bases between the two germline ends. From germline, CDR1 is SEHNR and CDR2 FQNEAQ (reference sequence). This CDR3 is 13 amino acids long. The CDR3 nucleotides are TGTGCCAGCAGCTTAGTCGGGGTTTACGAGCAGTACTTC. Encoded protein: CASSLVGVYEQYF.

The chain combines TRBV24-1 with TRBJ2-3, with 11 bases identical to TRBD1. Germline lookup yields CDR1 KGHDR and CDR2 SFDVKD. The V and J ends lost 3 bases and 4 bases, in that order; junction bases with no gene match: 2. This CDR3 comprises 15 residues. The CDR3 DNA sequence: TGTGCCACCAGTGATCGGACAGGGGGCTCAGATACGCAGTATTTT. This codes for CATSDRTGGSDTQYF.

This clone appeared a single time. This chain uses TRBV18 with TRBJ1-6, with a weak D call TRBD1 (5 bases). The ends were cut back, 1 base at V and 1 base at J, with 5 bases in the middle. The CDR3 has 15 residues. CDR1 is KGHSH, CDR2 LQKENI, per germline. CDR3: CASSPQGSYNSPLHF. Written as DNA, the CDR3 is TGTGCCAGCTCACCACAGGGGTCCTATAATTCACCCCTCCACTTT.

The J gene is TRBJ2-7, the V gene TRBV27; TRBD1 agrees at 12 bases. Germline V CDR1 and CDR2: MNHEY, SMNVEV (reference sequence). CDR3 size: 14 residues. After removal of 5 bases from V and 7 bases from J, the junction contained 6 bases not matched to a gene. The CDR3, as DNA: TGTGCCAGCAGTGGGGGGACAGGGGGCTTGGAGCAGTACTTC. It encodes CASSGGTGGLEQYF.

The V and J genes are TRBV20-1 and TRBJ1-1; unclear D gene. The CDR3 length is 10 residues. Germline assignment: CDR1 DFQATT and CDR2 SNEGSKA (reference sequence). The ends were cut back, 0 bases at V and 8 bases at J, with 4 bases in the middle. The CDR3 here is CSAREEEAFF. The DNA for the CDR3 is TGCAGTGCTAGAGAGGAGGAAGCTTTCTTT.

The sample holds one count of this clone. V usage is TRBV2 and J usage is TRBJ1-1, with 11 bases fitting TRBD1. The junction had 9 bases not matched to a gene; V was cut back by 4 bases and J by 5 bases. The CDR3 runs to 16 residues. The V gene's germline CDR1 is SNHLY and CDR2 FYNNEI. The CDR3 region has the DNA TGTGCCAGCAGTGCTACCTCCGGGACAGGGGGGACTGAAGCTTTCTTT. Protein product: CASSATSGTGGTEAFF.

V gene TRBV27 combines with J gene TRBJ1-3; D is unclear. CDR3 length: 14 residues. The V and J ends lost 7 bases and 5 bases respectively, with 15 bases between them. CDR1 MNHEY and CDR2 SMNVEV come from the germline V gene (reference sequence). The CDR3 nucleotides read TGTGCCAGCAAATCATTAATCGGGAGAAACACCATATATTTT. Translating gives CASKSLIGRNTIYF.

V is TRBV27 and J is TRBJ2-7, with 7 bases identical to TRBD2. The CDR3 is 15 amino acids. Per germline, CDR1 MNHEY and CDR2 SMNVEV (reference sequence). The trim removed 2 bases at V and 5 bases at J, leaving 9 bases unmatched. The CDR3 reads CASSLGFRGVDEQYF. The CDR3 DNA sequence: TGTGCCAGCAGTTTAGGATTCCGGGGGGTCGACGAGCAGTACTTC.

The chain couples TRBV23-1 to TRBJ2-7; 8 bases map to TRBD1. TRBV23-1 has ORF status, its function being uncertain. The CDR3 sequence is 16 residues long. The junction had 8 bases not matched to a gene; V was cut back by 2 bases and J by 2 bases. The CDR3 bases are TGCGCCAGCAGTCAAGCTACACGGACAGGGACCTACGAGCAGTACTTC. Translated: CASSQATRTGTYEQYF.

The rearrangement links TRBV11-2 to TRBJ2-1; 9 nucleotides line up with TRBD2. The V gene's germline CDR1 is SGHAT and CDR2 FQNNGV. The CDR3 has 15 amino acids. Losses at the gene ends were 3 bases for V and 5 bases for J; bases not matched to a gene: 5. In DNA form, the CDR3 reads TGTGCCAGCAGCTTGGATAGCGGGAGTCACAATGAGCAGTTCTTC. Its protein product is CASSLDSGSHNEQFF.

This chain uses TRBV10-2 with TRBJ1-1; no clear D gene. Trimming shortened V by 2 bases and J by 5 bases, and 15 bases separated the two germline ends. Germline CDR1 is WSHSY and CDR2 is SAAADI. The length of the CDR3 is 15 residues. The CDR3 loop reads CASSEKRAGITEAFF. The CDR3 DNA is TGCGCCAGCAGTGAGAAACGGGCGGGTATAACTGAAGCTTTCTTT.

CDR3 DNA: TGTGCCATGTCCTCGAGGGAGACCTACGAGCAGTACTTC. Residues: CAMSSRETYEQYF. The chain uses TRBV10-3 and TRBJ2-7, with D possibly TRBD2 on 5 matching bases. Germline lookup yields CDR1 ENHRY and CDR2 SYGVKD. V dropped 9 bases and J dropped 2 bases, with 14 bases sitting between them. The CDR3 is 13 residues long.

The chain couples TRBV2 to TRBJ2-7, with 11 bases matching TRBD1. Germline CDR1 and CDR2: SNHLY and FYNNEI. The V gene end was trimmed by 6 bases and the J gene end by 2 bases; junction bases not matched to a gene: 6. The CDR3 is made up of 15 amino acids. CDR3 sequence reads: CASSVLGQGAYEQYF. CDR3 in DNA: TGTGCCAGCAGCGTACTGGGACAGGGGGCCTACGAGCAGTACTTC.

The V and J genes are TRBV6-5 and TRBJ1-5; D not resolved. The CDR3 has 12 amino acids. V lost 2 bases and J lost 10, with 9 bases in between. Germline CDR1 is MNHEY and CDR2 is SVGAGI. CDR3 protein: CASSYGGGPQHF. CDR3 coding DNA: TGTGCCAGCAGTTACGGAGGCGGACCCCAGCATTTT.